The 32 T cell receptor beta chains below come from one sample, sequenced in a study of blood T cell repertoires in COVID-19. Clones were sequenced by immunoSEQ multiplex PCR, and TCRdb holds only the in-frame ones, with some missing. This table holds over 130,000 clones, nearly 80% found once. Sequencing used PBMCs or T cells enriched from blood (not recorded which). These receptors originate from a woman aged 45-59 years who had recovered from COVID-19.

In this sample, this clone turned up a few times. The chain carries TRBV6-1 and TRBJ1-5; D uncertain. The V and J ends lost 1 base and 9 bases respectively, with 7 bases between them. Germline lookup yields CDR1 MNHNS and CDR2 SASEGT. CDR3 length: 12 amino acids. The chain's CDR3 is CASSEVPRPQHF. In DNA, the CDR3 is TGTGCCAGCAGTGAAGTGCCCAGGCCCCAGCATTTT.

V gene TRBV5-1 combines with J gene TRBJ1-1; 7 bases line up with TRBD1. Germline CDR1 and CDR2: SGHRS and YFSETQ. V shed 4 bases, J shed 2 bases, and the junction held 5 bases outside the gene matches. This CDR3 comprises 14 residues. The CDR3 protein is CASSIGTVNTEAFF. The CDR3 DNA sequence: TGCGCCAGCAGCATCGGGACAGTAAACACTGAAGCTTTCTTT.

The rearrangement joins TRBV18 to TRBJ2-1; TRBD1 matches 7 bases. Losses at the gene ends were 0 bases for V and 3 bases for J; bases not matched to a gene: 8. This CDR3 region has 17 residues. Germline V gives CDR1 KGHSH, CDR2 LQKENI. As DNA, the CDR3 is TGTGCCAGCTCACCACCGACAGGGATGATCGGCTACAATGAGCAGTTCTTC. Translated: CASSPPTGMIGYNEQFF.

The J gene is TRBJ2-1, the V gene TRBV10-2; 7 bases are shared with TRBD2. CDR3 length: 13 residues. J gave up 6 bases and V 4 bases, and 3 bases lay outside the gene matches. Looked up from germline, CDR1 is WSHSY and CDR2 is SAAADI. The CDR3 here is CASSGASGNEQFF. CDR3 nucleotides: TGCGCCAGCAGTGGGGCTAGCGGCAATGAGCAGTTCTTC.

The chain carries TRBV6-5 and TRBJ1-1; no clear D. Germline V gene lookup returns CDR1 MNHEY and CDR2 SVGAGI. This CDR3 has 14 residues. V was pared by 4 bases and J by 0 bases, with 9 bases between. The chain's CDR3 is CASSSRHMNTEAFF. In nucleotides, the CDR3 is TGTGCCAGCAGTTCCCGACATATGAACACTGAAGCTTTCTTT.

The CDR3: CASSLSASDLYEQYF. In nucleotides, the CDR3 is TGCGCCAGCAGCTTGTCTGCTAGCGATCTCTACGAGCAGTACTTC. This chain connects TRBV5-1 to TRBJ2-7, with D perhaps matching TRBD2 (6 bases). This CDR3 region has 15 residues. V was cut by 1 base and J by 3 bases, with 14 bases left in between. Germline CDR1 SGHRS, CDR2 YFSETQ. Complete variable domain (other parts from reference TRBV5-1 and TRBJ2-7): KAGVTQTPRYLIKTRGQQVTLSCSPISGHRSVSWYQQTPGQGLQFLFEYFSETQRNKGNFPGRFSGRQFSNSRSEMNVSTLELGDSALYLCASSLSASDLYEQYFGPGTRLTVT.

The table lists this clone with a few counts. The chain uses TRBV30 and TRBJ2-1; 12 bases line up with TRBD2. After removal of 4 bases from V and 2 bases from J, the junction contained 3 bases not matched to a gene. Germline values: CDR1 GTSNPN, CDR2 SVGIG (reference sequence). The CDR3 consists of 15 residues. The CDR3 is CAWILAGGPYNEQFF. The CDR3 DNA follows: TGTGCCTGGATTCTAGCGGGGGGGCCCTACAATGAGCAGTTCTTC.

The rearrangement uses TRBV24-1 and TRBJ2-3; the D is unclear. The germline CDR1 and CDR2 sequences are KGHDR and SFDVKD. V was pared by 0 bases and J by 5 bases, with 5 bases between. This CDR3 has 13 residues. CDR3 coding DNA: TGTGCCACCAGTGATTTGTCCGTAGATACGCAGTATTTT. Amino acids: CATSDLSVDTQYF.

This clone has more than one count but fewer than ten. The chain uses TRBV11-3 and TRBJ1-1, with TRBD1 matching over 8 bases. This CDR3 has 11 amino acids. Trimming at V came to 6 bases and at J to 8 bases, leaving 2 bases not matched to a gene. CDR1 is SGHNT, CDR2 YENEEA, per germline. In nucleotides, the CDR3 is TGTGCCAGCAGACGGGACAGGGAAGCTTTCTTT. Translating gives CASRRDREAFF.

This sequence joins TRBV19 and TRBJ1-1, with 8 bases aligning to TRBD1. J gave up 3 bases and V 9 bases, and 9 bases lay outside the gene matches. This CDR3 has 14 amino acids. CDR1 and CDR2 from the germline V gene are LNHDA and SQIVND (reference sequence). The CDR3 DNA follows: TGTGCCAGCACCCTCCCAGGGGGCTACACTGAAGCTTTCTTT. Translation gives CASTLPGGYTEAFF.

A note on this clone: This sequence may be a read error, since a much larger clone differs from it by one base. Additional DNA sequences in this sample encode the identical CDR3. The V and J genes are TRBV27 and TRBJ2-1; 13 nucleotides line up with TRBD2. Germline V gene lookup returns CDR1 MNHEY and CDR2 SMNVEV (reference sequence). This CDR3 has 16 residues. CDR3 amino acids: CASSILAGGTLNEQFF. The CDR3 coding sequence is TGTGCCAGCAGTATACTAGCGGGGGGGACCCTCAATGAGCAATTCTTC.

In this sample, this clone turned up a few times. This sequence joins TRBV28 and TRBJ2-7; D is uncertain. Germline CDR1 and CDR2: MDHEN and SYDVKM. V lost 5 bases and J 3 bases, leaving 8 bases between the germline ends. The CDR3 totals 12 residues. The CDR3 here is CASSPIYYEQYF. The CDR3 nucleotides read TGTGCCAGCAGTCCTATATACTACGAGCAGTACTTC.

Only a few counts were recorded for this clone. The genes are TRBV4-1 and TRBJ1-2, with TRBD1 as a possible D gene (5 bases). Trimming removed 2 bases at V and 8 bases at J, with 6 bases between. In germline, CDR1 is MGHRA, CDR2 YSYEKL. This CDR3 contains 11 residues. CDR3 in amino acids: CASSQRGGYTF. The CDR3 DNA sequence: TGCGCCAGCAGCCAAAGGGGCGGCTACACCTTC.

The chain has TRBV3-1 (or the pseudogene TRBV3-2) and TRBJ2-7, with D tentatively TRBD1 (6 bases). The V end was cut by 4 bases, the J end by 3 bases, with 7 bases between. CDR1 LGHDT and CDR2 YNNKEL come from the germline V gene (reference sequence). The CDR3 is 12 amino acids. CDR3 sequence reads: CASSLDSYEQYF. CDR3 DNA: TGTGCCAGCAGCCTGGACAGCTACGAGCAGTACTTC.

The J gene is TRBJ2-1, the V gene TRBV10-1, with a possible D match to TRBD1 (5 bases). CDR1 is WNHNN, CDR2 SYGVQD, per germline (reference sequence). With 3 bases removed from V and 7 bases from J, the gap between germline ends came to 13 bases. The CDR3 consists of 14 residues. The DNA for the CDR3 is TGCGCCAGCAGTGAATCCGGGCCAGGGAATGAGCAGTTCTTC. Residues: CASSESGPGNEQFF.

The V call is TRBV6-1, the J call TRBJ1-2; D uncertain. CDR1 is MNHNS and CDR2 is SASEGT in the germline V gene. The ends were cut back, 1 base at V and 5 bases at J, with 17 bases in the middle. This CDR3 is built from 16 residues. The CDR3 DNA sequence: TGTGCCAGCAGTGAAGGAGGAGGACGGGGAGGATATGGCTACACCTTC. Its translation: CASSEGGGRGGYGYTF.

J is TRBJ1-1 and V is TRBV9; D unclear. The CDR3 loop spans 15 amino acids. Germline assignment: CDR1 SGDLS and CDR2 YYNGEE. Trimming shortened V by 4 bases and J by 0 bases, and 13 bases separated the two germline ends. For the CDR3, the DNA is TGTGCCAGCAGCTCCCTGGGAGGGTTGAACACTGAAGCTTTCTTT. This encodes CASSSLGGLNTEAFF.

This clone was counted a few times. The chain employs TRBV7-9 and TRBJ1-5; no firm D call. In germline, CDR1 is SEHNR, CDR2 FQNEAQ (reference sequence). V gave up 3 bases and J gave up 3 bases, with 21 bases separating them. This CDR3 comprises 18 residues. For the CDR3, the DNA is TGTGCCAGCAGCTTCGCCGGGCCTTACGGAGGAGACAATCAGCCCCAGCATTTT. Residues: CASSFAGPYGGDNQPQHF.

The chain carries TRBV11-3 and TRBJ1-6, with 7 bases fitting TRBD1. CDR3 size: 14 residues. Germline CDR1 SGHNT, CDR2 YENEEA. Trimming cost V 4 bases and J 10 bases; bases outside gene matches: 7. CDR3 residues: CASSSRGRESPLHF. The CDR3 coding sequence is TGTGCCAGCAGCTCGAGGGGGCGCGAATCACCCCTCCACTTT. Using reference TRBV11-3 and TRBJ1-6 for the parts outside the CDR3, the full variable domain is EAGVVQSPRYKIIEKKQPVAFWCNPISGHNTLYWYLQNLGQGPELLIRYENEEAVDDSQLPKDRFSAERLKGVDSTLKIQPAELGDSAVYLCASSSRGRESPLHFGNGTRLTVT.

The chain recombines TRBV5-8 with TRBJ2-7; the match to TRBD1 covers 7 bases. CDR1 is SGHTS and CDR2 is YDEGEE in the germline V gene. The CDR3 spans 15 residues. Trimming cost V 0 bases and J 2 bases; bases outside gene matches: 5. CDR3 sequence (DNA): TGTGCCAGCAGCTTGGAAGGGGGCACCACCTACGAGCAGTACTTC. This sequence encodes CASSLEGGTTYEQYF.

This rearrangement joins TRBV7-3 to TRBJ1-6; D unresolved. Germline V gene lookup returns CDR1 SGHTA and CDR2 FQGTGA. The V end lost 4 bases, the J end lost 7 bases, and 5 bases lay between the germline ends. This CDR3 has 12 residues. The CDR3 loop is CASSSGNSPLHF. Written as DNA, the CDR3 is TGTGCCAGCAGCTCAGGCAATTCACCCCTCCACTTT.

J is TRBJ1-5 and V is TRBV4-1; 12 nucleotides align to TRBD1. CDR1 and CDR2 from the germline V gene are MGHRA and YSYEKL. The CDR3 contains 18 residues. V trimming: 5 bases; J trimming: 6 bases; junction bases outside the gene matches: 14. CDR3 sequence (DNA): TGCGCCAGCAGCAGCACCGGGACAGGGGGCGCCGGAGGTCAGCCCCAGCATTTT. Its translation: CASSSTGTGGAGGQPQHF.

The gene calls are TRBV30 and TRBJ2-1, with 7 bases fitting TRBD2. Germline V gives CDR1 GTSNPN, CDR2 SVGIG (reference sequence). CDR3 length: 14 residues. V was clipped by 5 bases and J by 2 bases; unmatched bases: 6. The CDR3 coding sequence is TGTGCCTGGGAAGCGGGGCAAGCCTACAATGAGCAGTTCTTC. It is translated as CAWEAGQAYNEQFF.

Only a few counts were recorded for this clone. V and J are TRBV7-3 and TRBJ2-1, with 9 positions matching TRBD2. V lost 6 bases to trimming and J lost 10 bases; unmatched junction nucleotides: 10. The germline V gene has CDR1 SGHTA and CDR2 FQGTGA. The CDR3 is made up of 14 amino acids. CDR3 region: CASSPAGGPVEQFF. The CDR3 nucleotides read TGTGCCAGCAGTCCCGCGGGAGGGCCAGTAGAGCAGTTCTTC.

The chain links TRBV5-1 to TRBJ2-5, with TRBD2 as a possible D gene (6 bases). This CDR3 contains 14 residues. Germline values: CDR1 SGHRS, CDR2 YFSETQ. Trimming cost V 0 bases and J 2 bases, with 8 bases left between them. Here the CDR3 reads CASSLAEGQETQYF. DNA of the CDR3: TGCGCCAGCAGCTTGGCGGAGGGGCAAGAGACCCAGTACTTC.

This chain joins TRBV7-3 and TRBJ2-1; possible D gene TRBD2, 6 bases. CDR1 is SGHTA and CDR2 is FQGTGA in the germline V gene. The CDR3 totals 16 residues. The V end was cut by 1 base, the J end by 8 bases, with 18 bases between. CDR3 nucleotide sequence: TGTGCCAGCAGCTTAAGGAGGGCTAGCGATGGGTATGAGCAGTTCTTC. Protein product: CASSLRRASDGYEQFF.

The genes are TRBV20-1 and TRBJ1-1; D uncertain. CDR3 size: 10 residues. Germline V CDR1 and CDR2: DFQATT, SNEGSKA (reference sequence). The V end was cut by 6 bases, the J end by 11 bases, with 13 bases between. The chain's CDR3 is CSAFRAYAFF. DNA for the CDR3: TGCAGTGCCTTTCGAGCGTACGCTTTCTTT.

Only one count was recorded for this clone. The chain joins TRBV29-1 to TRBJ1-3; perhaps TRBD1 as D (5 bases). The CDR3 is 15 residues long. V was clipped by 7 bases and J by 0 bases, with 16 bases between them. The germline gives CDR1 SQVTM, CDR2 ANQGSEA. CDR3 amino acids: CSGGAQRRSGNTIYF. CDR3 nucleotides: TGCAGCGGCGGGGCCCAACGGCGCTCTGGAAACACCATATATTTT.

The chain couples TRBV11-2 to TRBJ1-5, with a tentative D call TRBD1 (6 bases). CDR1 is SGHAT and CDR2 is FQNNGV in the germline V gene. V was shortened by 5 bases and J by 9 bases, with 11 bases between the two germline ends. This CDR3 spans 12 amino acids. The CDR3 DNA follows: TGTGCCAGCAGCCGTACAGGGTGGCCCCAGCATTTT. This sequence encodes CASSRTGWPQHF.

This clone showed up just once. CDR3 sequence (DNA): TGCGCCAGCAGACTCACCACAGGGAACACCGGGGAGCTGTTTTTT. It encodes CASRLTTGNTGELFF. The V call is TRBV5-1, the J call TRBJ2-2; TRBD1 might be the D (5 bases). CDR3 length equals 15 residues. Germline values: CDR1 SGHRS, CDR2 YFSETQ. The V and J ends lost 5 bases and 1 base respectively, with 12 bases between them. Supplemented by reference TRBV5-1 and TRBJ2-2, the full variable domain reads KAGVTQTPRYLIKTRGQQVTLSCSPISGHRSVSWYQQTPGQGLQFLFEYFSETQRNKGNFPGRFSGRQFSNSRSEMNVSTLELGDSALYLCASRLTTGNTGELFFGEGSRLTVL.

The chain recombines TRBV19 with TRBJ1-6; D remains ambiguous. Trimming took 1 base from V and 7 from J, leaving 8 bases between them. The germline CDR1 and CDR2 sequences are LNHDA and SQIVND (reference sequence). The CDR3 spans 14 residues. CDR3 DNA sequence: TGTGCCAGTAGTATAGCTGGACTAAATTCACCCCTCCACTTT. Protein sequence: CASSIAGLNSPLHF.

The count of this clone is one. V gene TRBV6-5 combines with J gene TRBJ2-7; tentative D call: TRBD1 (5 bases). V gave up 0 bases and J gave up 4 bases, with 16 bases separating them. Germline CDR1 is MNHEY and CDR2 is SVGAGI. CDR3 length: 16 residues. The CDR3 DNA reads as TGTGCCAGCAGTTACTCTGAGTCAGTAGGGGTATACGAGCAGTACTTC. Amino acid sequence: CASSYSESVGVYEQYF.